These T cell receptor beta chains were read from a single sample in a study of CXCR3-negative and CXCR3-positive naive CD8 T cells. TCRdb re-called the 5' RACE reads, yielding one record per CDR3 amino acid sequence without DNA. The sample table includes under 85,000 distinct CDR3 sequences. Specimen: naive CXCR3+ CD8+ T cells from blood. These receptor sequences come from a human donor in good health. Some clones in this sample may be carry-over from other donors' samples. Each CDR3 is given with its conserved first and last residue.

v_call: TRBV28; j_call: TRBJ2-7; cdr3_aa: CASSLGTRAEEQYF
v_call: TRBV21-1; j_call: TRBJ2-7; cdr3_aa: CASPFDPSSPGIRKEQYF
v_call: TRBV29-1; j_call: TRBJ1-2; cdr3_aa: CSVVKEEGRGYTF
v_call: TRBV6-5; j_call: TRBJ2-2; cdr3_aa: CASSYDSNTGELFF
v_call: TRBV15; j_call: TRBJ1-1; cdr3_aa: CATSLRRTGRDTEAFF
v_call: TRBV6-6; j_call: TRBJ2-1; cdr3_aa: CASRVWDRPYNEQFF
v_call: TRBV29-1; j_call: TRBJ2-1; cdr3_aa: CSVVGASGEQFF
v_call: TRBV12-3/TRBV12-4; j_call: TRBJ2-7; cdr3_aa: CASLDRSTYEQYF
v_call: TRBV7-9; j_call: TRBJ2-1; cdr3_aa: CASSPLVDEQFF
v_call: TRBV12-3/TRBV12-4; j_call: TRBJ2-7; cdr3_aa: CASSLEGVDEQYF
v_call: TRBV14; j_call: TRBJ1-6; cdr3_aa: CASSLPGQNNSPLHF
v_call: TRBV20-1; j_call: TRBJ1-5; cdr3_aa: CSARAKDRVLFGNQPQHF
v_call: TRBV7-6; j_call: TRBJ2-7; cdr3_aa: CASSLALEASYEQYF
v_call: TRBV2; j_call: TRBJ1-1; cdr3_aa: CASSDYQGQNTEAFF
v_call: TRBV29-1; j_call: TRBJ2-1; cdr3_aa: CSGGQGAPLFNEQFF
v_call: TRBV7-9; j_call: TRBJ2-3; cdr3_aa: CATLDLLAGTDTQYF
v_call: TRBV13; j_call: TRBJ2-1; cdr3_aa: CASSPTGTSGSYNEQFF
v_call: TRBV23-1; j_call: TRBJ2-3; cdr3_aa: CASSQSPPMDTQYF
v_call: TRBV5-1; j_call: TRBJ1-1; cdr3_aa: CASSGGASDAFF
v_call: TRBV6-2/TRBV6-3; j_call: TRBJ2-5; cdr3_aa: CASSYLPGQETQYF
v_call: TRBV10-3; j_call: TRBJ1-5; cdr3_aa: CAISEGGQDNQPQHF
v_call: TRBV28; j_call: TRBJ1-5; cdr3_aa: CASSLRPHQPQHF
v_call: TRBV25-1; j_call: TRBJ2-7; cdr3_aa: CASTGGVFEQYF
v_call: TRBV19; j_call: TRBJ2-1; cdr3_aa: CASSIRLYNEQFF
v_call: TRBV11-2; j_call: TRBJ1-1; cdr3_aa: CASSSRGSGYHIEAFF
v_call: TRBV20-1; j_call: TRBJ2-7; cdr3_aa: CSARVSGTRYEQYF
v_call: TRBV7-9; j_call: TRBJ2-7; cdr3_aa: CASSPKVGRDEQYF
v_call: TRBV28; j_call: TRBJ2-3; cdr3_aa: CASSLGGPTDTQYF
v_call: TRBV6-5; j_call: TRBJ2-5; cdr3_aa: CASSYGEEETQYF
v_call: TRBV28; j_call: TRBJ2-7; cdr3_aa: CASSLTGGNSGDEQYF
v_call: TRBV11-2; j_call: TRBJ2-3; cdr3_aa: CASSLYPSTDTQYF
v_call: TRBV21-1; j_call: TRBJ2-1; cdr3_aa: CASSLSSGRGGTYNEQFF
v_call: TRBV4-3; j_call: TRBJ2-7; cdr3_aa: CASSQGQHEPPYEQYF
v_call: TRBV28; j_call: TRBJ2-3; cdr3_aa: CASSFRDAVPDTQYF
v_call: TRBV7-6; j_call: TRBJ2-2; cdr3_aa: CASRSTSGALTGELFF
v_call: TRBV4-2; j_call: TRBJ2-1; cdr3_aa: CASSQSGLNEQFF
v_call: TRBV14; j_call: TRBJ2-1; cdr3_aa: CASSQLGQGIGEQFF